These 18 T cell receptor beta chains were all obtained from the same sample, sequenced in a study of T cell responses to AZD1222 COVID-19 vaccine. Libraries were prepared by immunoSEQ multiplex PCR; TCRdb keeps only in-frame clonotypes and omits some of them. This table has roughly 150,000 clones, around 92% appearing once. This specimen consisted of peripheral blood, obtained on day 0 of AZD1222 vaccination. The receptors stem from an adult in good health.

This sequence joins TRBV4-1 and TRBJ2-1, with TRBD2 identical over 8 bases. Germline V gene lookup returns CDR1 MGHRA and CDR2 YSYEKL. With V trimmed by 2 bases and J by 0 bases, 6 bases remained unmatched. The CDR3 sequence is 17 residues long. The CDR3 sequence is CASSQHSGESSYNEQFF. The DNA for the CDR3 is TGCGCCAGCAGCCAACATAGCGGGGAGAGCTCCTACAATGAGCAGTTCTTC.

V and J are TRBV9 and TRBJ2-7; 10 bases are a match to TRBD1. Germline V gives CDR1 SGDLS, CDR2 YYNGEE. V lost 4 bases, J lost 2 bases, and 3 bases stayed unmatched. The length of the CDR3 is 14 residues. The CDR3 reads CASSLGQGAYEQYF. The DNA of the CDR3 is TGTGCCAGCAGCTTAGGACAGGGGGCCTACGAGCAGTACTTC.

The chain joins TRBV10-3 to TRBJ1-1; D uncertain. Germline CDR1 ENHRY, CDR2 SYGVKD. V was shortened by 3 bases and J by 4 bases, with 6 bases between the two germline ends. The CDR3 length is 12 residues. The CDR3 nucleotides are TGTGCCATCAGTGACAGAACCACTGAAGCTTTCTTT. Residues: CAISDRTTEAFF.

V usage is TRBV20-1 and J usage is TRBJ1-1; D is perhaps TRBD1 (5 bases). This CDR3 has 11 amino acids. V was shortened by 6 bases and J by 6 bases, with 11 bases between the two germline ends. Per the germline V gene, CDR1 is DFQATT and CDR2 is SNEGSKA (reference sequence). CDR3 nucleotide sequence: TGCAGTGCCCCCGGGGCATCTGAAGCTTTCTTT. Encoded protein: CSAPGASEAFF.

There are a few counts of this clone. V is TRBV18 and J is TRBJ2-6; D might be TRBD1 (5 bases). The V end lost 1 base, the J end lost 0 bases, and 13 bases lay between the germline ends. CDR1 and CDR2 (germline): KGHSH, LQKENI. CDR3 length: 18 amino acids. CDR3 residues: CASSPRQGYYSGANVLTF. CDR3 coding DNA: TGTGCCAGCTCACCACGTCAGGGCTATTACTCTGGGGCCAACGTCCTGACTTTC. Complete variable domain (other parts from reference TRBV18 and TRBJ2-6): NAGVMQNPRHLVRRRGQEARLRCSPMKGHSHVYWYRQLPEEGLKFMVYLQKENIIDESGMPKERFSAEFPKEGPSILRIQQVVRGDSAAYFCASSPRQGYYSGANVLTFGAGSRLTVL.

This clone was seen just once. V and J are TRBV7-3 and TRBJ1-2; D is undetermined. From germline, CDR1 is SGHTA and CDR2 FQGTGA. The CDR3 is 13 residues long. V shed 3 bases and J shed 7 bases, with 12 bases lying between them. Here the CDR3 DNA reads TGTGCCAGCAGCTTGAACAGATTAGGTGGCTACACCTTC. Translating it yields CASSLNRLGGYTF.

The CDR3 DNA reads TGTGCCAGTACCCTAAAGCGGGACAGTACATACTATGGCTACACCTTC. It is translated as CASTLKRDSTYYGYTF. This chain joins TRBV19 and TRBJ1-2; 7 bases match TRBD1. This CDR3 has 16 residues. V trimming: 7 bases; J trimming: 3 bases; junction bases outside the gene matches: 14. CDR1 and CDR2 from the germline V gene are LNHDA and SQIVND (reference sequence).

This clone was counted once. V and J are TRBV2 and TRBJ2-1; 11 bases align to TRBD2. This CDR3 is 18 amino acids long. Germline CDR1 and CDR2: SNHLY and FYNNEI. Trimming took 5 bases from V and 6 from J; bases not matched to a gene: 15. The CDR3 loop is CASSSTVPLAGDVNEQFF. The CDR3 DNA reads TGTGCCAGCAGTTCCACAGTTCCACTAGCGGGAGACGTCAATGAGCAGTTCTTC.

The chain carries TRBV19 and TRBJ1-2; 7 bases line up with TRBD1. The germline CDR1 and CDR2 sequences are LNHDA and SQIVND (reference sequence). CDR3 size: 14 residues. Trimming took 7 bases from V and 5 from J; bases not matched to a gene: 10. The CDR3 spells CASMGPGGGYGYTF. The CDR3 DNA follows: TGTGCCAGTATGGGGCCAGGGGGTGGATATGGCTACACCTTC.

The CDR3 DNA is TGTGCCAGCAGCCGGCAGGGGGGATCCTACGAGCAGTACTTC. Translating it yields CASSRQGGSYEQYF. The chain is built from TRBV14 and TRBJ2-7; perhaps TRBD1 as D (7 bases). Looked up from germline, CDR1 is SGHDN and CDR2 is FVKESK. The CDR3 is made up of 14 amino acids. V was clipped by 4 bases and J by 1 base, with 11 bases between them.

The chain joins TRBV5-1 to TRBJ1-5; D is uncertain. From germline, CDR1 is SGHRS and CDR2 YFSETQ. Trimming stripped 0 bases from V and 0 bases from J, with 13 bases between. This CDR3 is built from 17 residues. The CDR3 bases are TGCGCCAGCAGCTTGGGTCCGGGCATCTATAGCAATCAGCCCCAGCATTTT. It translates to CASSLGPGIYSNQPQHF.

The rearrangement joins TRBV25-1 to TRBJ1-5; no clear D gene. Germline lookup yields CDR1 MGHDK and CDR2 SYGVNS. The CDR3 has 13 residues. V lost 3 bases to trimming and J lost 5 bases, with 8 bases between them. CDR3 sequence (DNA): TGTGCCAGCAGTGATACTTTGGATCAGCCCCAGCATTTT. It codes for CASSDTLDQPQHF.

The rearrangement links TRBV11-2 to TRBJ2-2, with D perhaps TRBD1 (6 bases). CDR1 SGHAT and CDR2 FQNNGV come from the germline V gene. V was pared by 5 bases and J by 5 bases, with 24 bases between. There are 18 residues in the CDR3. CDR3 nucleotides: TGTGCCAGCAGCCGTCTTTTGGGGAGAGGGGGTAGGACCGGGGAGCTGTTTTTT. Protein product: CASSRLLGRGGRTGELFF.

CDR3 residues: CSVEGAPGWAEAFF. CDR3 bases: TGCAGCGTTGAAGGGGCCCCAGGGTGGGCTGAAGCTTTCTTT. The chain combines TRBV29-1 with TRBJ1-1, with D possibly matching TRBD1 (5 bases). CDR3 length equals 14 residues. V gave up 1 base and J gave up 6 bases, with 15 bases separating them. Germline CDR1 reads SQVTM; CDR2 reads ANQGSEA.

The gene calls are TRBV6-5 and TRBJ2-7, with D unclear. The CDR3 length is 16 residues. Germline V gives CDR1 MNHEY, CDR2 SVGAGI. The ends were cut back, 2 bases at V and 0 bases at J, with 14 bases in the middle. The DNA of the CDR3 is TGTGCCAGCAGTTACGGGTTCGACGGCAGCTCCTACGAGCAGTACTTC. Translated: CASSYGFDGSSYEQYF.

The J gene is TRBJ1-4, the V gene TRBV28, with D tentatively TRBD1 (5 bases). The CDR3 spans 14 residues. The germline V gene has CDR1 MDHEN and CDR2 SYDVKM. V was pared by 4 bases and J by 2 bases, with 8 bases between. The DNA of the CDR3 is TGTGCCAGCAGTTCGGGGGTCACTAATGAAAAACTGTTTTTT. Translating it yields CASSSGVTNEKLFF.

The chain recombines TRBV30 with TRBJ1-1; no reliable D call. The germline V gene encodes CDR1 GTSNPN and CDR2 SVGIG (reference sequence). The ends were cut back, 3 bases at V and 6 bases at J, with 8 bases in the middle. The CDR3 extends over 11 amino acids. DNA of the CDR3: TGTGCCTGGAGGGGTAAGGCTGAAGCTTTCTTT. This sequence encodes CAWRGKAEAFF.

The chain uses TRBV2 and TRBJ2-1; TRBD2 matches at 9 bases. Germline trimming cut 2 bases from V and 4 bases from J; bases unmatched to any gene: 9. The CDR3 is 17 residues long. Germline V lookup: CDR1 SNHLY, CDR2 FYNNEI. CDR3 in DNA: TGTGCCAGCAGTGAAAGGGGGCTAGCGGGGCCTTACAATGAGCAGTTCTTC. It is translated as CASSERGLAGPYNEQFF.